This entry concerns a single T cell receptor beta chain. These data come from a study of blood T cell repertoires in COVID-19. Whole-study context: The United States, Italy and Spain provided the acute and convalescent COVID-19 samples. PBMCs, B-cell-depleted T cells, or T cells provided the cDNA or gDNA that made up the material.

Trimming at V came to 1 base and at J to 7 bases, leaving 6 bases not matched to a gene. Germline V gene lookup returns CDR1 SEHNR and CDR2 FQNEAQ (reference sequence). This CDR3 spans 14 amino acids. In the original analysis: Reference gene primer amplification in the assay estimated nucleated cell counts. Sequencing was performed with immunoSEQ multiplex PCR; in TCRdb, only in-frame clones are kept and a portion is missing. V, J and clone size are taken as reported in that table, and D and trimming were inferred from the DNA itself. The sample lists some 7,500 clones; about 82% were seen once. The sample was peripheral blood. This chain connects TRBV7-9 to TRBJ2-7; 8 bases line up with TRBD1. The sequence derives from a woman aged 55-70 years with active COVID-19. In DNA, the CDR3 is TGTGCCAGCAGCTTAGACCAGGGGGCGGGTGAGCAGTACTTC. Its translation: CASSLDQGAGEQYF.